The next 24 T cell receptor beta chains were all read from a single sample in a study of blood T cell repertoires in COVID-19. TCRdb's table, derived via immunoSEQ multiplex PCR, lists solely in-frame clones and lacks some. The sample shows 250,000 to 400,000 clones, about 85% of them seen only once. Sequenced input: PBMCs or T cells enriched from blood (not recorded which). Receptors were obtained from a woman younger than 45 who had been exposed to COVID-19.

The chain joins TRBV10-3 to TRBJ2-6; a weak D match, TRBD1 (6 bases). Per germline, CDR1 ENHRY and CDR2 SYGVKD. The length of the CDR3 is 18 residues. Trimming shortened V by 7 bases and J by 0 bases, and 19 bases separated the two germline ends. The CDR3 loop is CAIMSTGTPYSGANVLTF. The CDR3 DNA sequence: TGTGCCATCATGTCCACAGGGACCCCCTACTCTGGGGCCAACGTCCTGACTTTC.

The chain couples TRBV5-1 to TRBJ2-7; TRBD1 agrees at 9 bases. This CDR3 has 14 residues. The V segment lost 3 bases and the J segment 2 bases; nucleotides outside the gene matches: 3. Germline CDR1 is SGHRS and CDR2 is YFSETQ. The CDR3 here is CASSWGQGPYEQYF. The CDR3 bases are TGCGCCAGCAGCTGGGGACAGGGCCCCTACGAGCAGTACTTC.

The chain is built from TRBV19 and TRBJ1-4, with D unclear. CDR1 is LNHDA and CDR2 is SQIVND in the germline V gene (reference sequence). V was shortened by 7 bases and J by 0 bases, with 6 bases between the two germline ends. The CDR3 runs to 13 residues. CDR3 residues: CASTGATNEKLFF. The CDR3 nucleotides are TGTGCCAGTACAGGTGCAACTAATGAAAAACTGTTTTTT.

The chain links TRBV7-2 to TRBJ2-7; tentative D call: TRBD2 (6 bases). Between the trimmed V and J ends, which lost 2 bases and 2 bases, there was a span of 19 bases. This CDR3 has 17 residues. CDR1 SGHTA and CDR2 FQGNSA come from the germline V gene. The CDR3 bases are TGTGCCAGCAGCTTATCTCTCGCGGGGCGTTATCCCTACGAGCAGTACTTC. This translates into CASSLSLAGRYPYEQYF.

The gene calls are TRBV24-1 and TRBJ1-1, with unresolved D. Germline CDR1 and CDR2: KGHDR and SFDVKD. Deletions cut 2 bases from V and 3 bases from J, with 3 bases between. The CDR3 has 12 amino acids. The CDR3 loop reads CATSDSDTEAFF. In DNA, the CDR3 is TGTGCCACCAGTGATTCCGACACTGAAGCTTTCTTT.

The V gene is TRBV7-9, the J gene TRBJ2-7; D remains unclear. Germline V gene data show CDR1 as SEHNR and CDR2 as FQNEAQ (reference sequence). The CDR3 sequence is 13 residues long. The germline V and J ends were trimmed by 5 bases and 2 bases, with 10 bases remaining between them. CDR3 sequence reads: CASSPTEAYEQYF. The CDR3 bases are TGTGCCAGCAGCCCTACCGAAGCCTACGAGCAGTACTTC.

This clone was picked up a small number of times. This chain joins TRBV5-1 and TRBJ1-1; TRBD1 aligns across 9 bases. V trimming: 3 bases; J trimming: 3 bases; junction bases outside the gene matches: 6. CDR1 and CDR2 from the germline V gene are SGHRS and YFSETQ. The CDR3 runs to 15 residues. CDR3 DNA sequence: TGCGCCAGCAGCTCGGGACAGGGTCAGGACACTGAAGCTTTCTTT. It yields the protein CASSSGQGQDTEAFF.

The chain is built from TRBV19 and TRBJ2-2, with TRBD2 matching 10 bases. This CDR3 has 16 amino acids. CDR1 LNHDA and CDR2 SQIVND come from the germline V gene (reference sequence). Unmatched junction bases numbered 7, after V lost 5 bases and J lost 4 bases. The CDR3 is CASSSGLATTTGELFF. The CDR3 bases are TGTGCCAGTAGTTCGGGACTAGCGACCACCACCGGGGAGCTGTTTTTT.

The gene calls are TRBV28 and TRBJ2-5; D uncertain. The CDR3 has 14 residues. Germline assignment: CDR1 MDHEN and CDR2 SYDVKM. Trimming removed 4 bases from V and 1 base from J, with 10 bases in between. The CDR3 DNA sequence: TGTGCCAGCAGTTCAGTACAGATCCAAGAGACCCAGTACTTC. Its translation: CASSSVQIQETQYF. The variable domain in full, with the rest retrieved from reference TRBV28 and TRBJ2-5, is DVKVTQSSRYLVKRTGEKVFLECVQDMDHENMFWYRQDPGLGLRLIYFSYDVKMKEKGDIPEGYSVSREKKERFSLILESASTNQTSMYLCASSSVQIQETQYFGPGTRLLVL.

This clone came up once. The chain is built from TRBV19 and TRBJ1-5; D gene unclear. The V end was cut by 3 bases, the J end by 4 bases, with 10 bases between. The V gene's germline CDR1 is LNHDA and CDR2 SQIVND (reference sequence). The CDR3 loop spans 14 amino acids. CDR3 DNA: TGTGCCAGTAGTATTCCCTTCAGTAATCAGCCCCAGCATTTT. Residues: CASSIPFSNQPQHF.

This chain links TRBV7-2 with TRBJ1-5, with D possibly TRBD1 on 6 matching bases. V was trimmed by 5 bases and J by 4 bases, leaving 6 bases between them. This CDR3 is 12 amino acids long. Germline CDR1 SGHTA, CDR2 FQGNSA. The chain's CDR3 is CASSGTNQPQHF. The CDR3 DNA sequence: TGTGCCAGCAGCGGGACAAATCAGCCCCAGCATTTT.

The chain employs TRBV28 and TRBJ1-1, with D possibly matching TRBD1 (6 bases). The CDR3 contains 14 residues. Trimming pared 5 bases from V and 1 base from J, leaving 11 bases between. From germline, CDR1 is MDHEN and CDR2 SYDVKM. The CDR3 spells CASSRTTGNTEAFF. The CDR3 DNA sequence: TGTGCCAGCAGTCGAACGACAGGGAACACTGAAGCTTTCTTT.

The chain combines TRBV19 with TRBJ1-2; D call uncertain. CDR3 length equals 11 residues. CDR1 and CDR2 (germline): LNHDA, SQIVND (reference sequence). V was cut by 10 bases and J by 7 bases, with 13 bases left in between. CDR3: CATTIGGGYTF. The CDR3 DNA follows: TGTGCCACCACGATTGGAGGTGGCTACACCTTC.

This chain joins TRBV19 and TRBJ2-5; 7 nucleotides line up with TRBD2. The CDR3 totals 15 residues. With 5 bases clipped from V and 5 bases from J, the junction kept 11 bases outside the gene matches. Germline assignment: CDR1 LNHDA and CDR2 SQIVND (reference sequence). The CDR3 region is CASSPREGDLETQYF. The CDR3 DNA is TGTGCCAGTAGTCCGAGGGAGGGTGATTTGGAGACCCAGTACTTC.

V gene TRBV4-1 combines with J gene TRBJ1-1; 8 bases are shared with TRBD1. With 3 bases clipped from V and 5 bases from J, the junction kept 8 bases outside the gene matches. The CDR3 is 15 amino acids. Germline assignment: CDR1 MGHRA and CDR2 YSYEKL. This CDR3 reads CASSHGQGPRTEAFF. The DNA for the CDR3 is TGCGCCAGCAGCCACGGACAGGGACCTCGTACTGAAGCTTTCTTT.

This clone was detected only a few times. J is TRBJ1-4 and V is TRBV5-1; possibly TRBD1 for D (5 bases). Germline V lookup: CDR1 SGHRS, CDR2 YFSETQ. The CDR3 length is 16 residues. Trimming stripped 4 bases from V and 4 bases from J, with 17 bases between. In DNA form, the CDR3 reads TGCGCCAGCAGCCCGGATCCCAGGGCCGATAATGAAAAACTGTTTTTT. Its protein product is CASSPDPRADNEKLFF. The full variable domain, in which reference TRBV5-1 and TRBJ1-4 provide the parts outside the CDR3, is KAGVTQTPRYLIKTRGQQVTLSCSPISGHRSVSWYQQTPGQGLQFLFEYFSETQRNKGNFPGRFSGRQFSNSRSEMNVSTLELGDSALYLCASSPDPRADNEKLFFGSGTQLSVL.

This clone was counted once. The chain uses TRBV28 and TRBJ1-2, with TRBD1 as a possible D gene (6 bases). V was clipped by 10 bases and J by 7 bases, with 22 bases between them. In germline, CDR1 is MDHEN, CDR2 SYDVKM. The CDR3 is 14 residues long. CDR3 in DNA: TGTGCCATTTATCCGGGAGGGGGTCAGGGTGGCTACACCTTC. It specifies CAIYPGGGQGGYTF.

V and J are TRBV12-5 and TRBJ1-1; a weak D match, TRBD1 (5 bases). CDR1 and CDR2 from the germline V gene are LGHNT and FRNRAP. The CDR3 contains 13 residues. The germline V and J ends were trimmed by 3 bases and 3 bases, with 8 bases remaining between them. This chain's CDR3 is CASGLGAYTEAFF. CDR3 DNA: TGTGCTAGTGGTTTAGGGGCCTACACTGAAGCTTTCTTT.

The V and J genes are TRBV11-2 and TRBJ1-1, with D unresolved. The CDR3 is made up of 11 amino acids. Germline-derived CDR1 and CDR2 are SGHAT and FQNNGV. Deletions cut 5 bases from V and 7 bases from J, with 8 bases between. CDR3 bases: TGTGCCAGCAGCCCCGCGAGTGAAGCTTTCTTT. It translates to CASSPASEAFF.

The chain couples TRBV19 to TRBJ2-4; the D gene is possibly TRBD1 (6 bases). Germline V gene data show CDR1 as LNHDA and CDR2 as SQIVND (reference sequence). Trimming cost V 3 bases and J 6 bases, with 15 bases left between them. The length of the CDR3 is 15 residues. The CDR3 here is CASSIVSGQGNIQYF. For the CDR3, the DNA is TGTGCCAGTAGTATTGTGTCGGGACAAGGAAACATTCAGTACTTC.

The V gene is TRBV28, the J gene TRBJ1-3; weak D call: TRBD1 (5 bases). The V end lost 1 base, the J end lost 1 base, and 14 bases lay between the germline ends. The CDR3 sequence is 17 residues long. Germline values: CDR1 MDHEN, CDR2 SYDVKM. CDR3 DNA sequence: TGTGCCAGCAGTTTATCCCTCAGGGCGACTTCTGGAAACACCATATATTTT. Protein: CASSLSLRATSGNTIYF.

The chain couples TRBV2 to TRBJ2-3; 10 nucleotides match TRBD2. The CDR3 length is 15 residues. Germline V gives CDR1 SNHLY, CDR2 FYNNEI. Germline trimming cut 6 bases from V and 9 bases from J; bases unmatched to any gene: 12. CDR3: CASSAGGLAGVTQYF. CDR3 coding DNA: TGTGCCAGCAGCGCAGGGGGGCTAGCGGGAGTCACGCAGTATTTT.

The chain is built from TRBV5-1 and TRBJ2-3; the match to TRBD1 covers 8 bases. CDR1 is SGHRS and CDR2 is YFSETQ in the germline V gene. The CDR3 sequence is 16 residues long. V shed 2 bases, J shed 4 bases, and the junction held 9 bases outside the gene matches. CDR3 nucleotide sequence: TGCGCCAGCAGCTTAGAAGGACAGGGTTCGGCAGATACGCAGTATTTT. This sequence encodes CASSLEGQGSADTQYF.

In its sample, this clone was seen once. The genes are TRBV28 and TRBJ2-2; 8 bases match TRBD2. Trimming removed 7 bases from V and 5 bases from J; junction bases left unmatched: 6. Per germline, CDR1 MDHEN and CDR2 SYDVKM. The CDR3 length is 14 residues. This chain's CDR3 is CASNPGGRTGELFF. The CDR3 DNA reads as TGTGCCAGCAATCCGGGGGGGCGAACCGGGGAGCTGTTTTTT.